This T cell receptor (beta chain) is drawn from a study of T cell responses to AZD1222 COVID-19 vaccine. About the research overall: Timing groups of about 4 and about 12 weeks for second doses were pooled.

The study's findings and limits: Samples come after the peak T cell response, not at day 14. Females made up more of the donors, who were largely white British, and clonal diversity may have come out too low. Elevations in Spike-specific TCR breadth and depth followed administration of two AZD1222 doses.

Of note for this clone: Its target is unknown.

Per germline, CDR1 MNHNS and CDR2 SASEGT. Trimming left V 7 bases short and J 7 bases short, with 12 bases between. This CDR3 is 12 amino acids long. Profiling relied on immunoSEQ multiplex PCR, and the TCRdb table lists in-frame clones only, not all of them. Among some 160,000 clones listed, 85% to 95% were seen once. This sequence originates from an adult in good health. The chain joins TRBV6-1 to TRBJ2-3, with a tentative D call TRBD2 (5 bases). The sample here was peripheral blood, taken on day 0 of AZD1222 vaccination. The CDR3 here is CASTPSLHTQYF. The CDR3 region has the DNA TGTGCCAGCACTCCTAGCCTCCATACGCAGTATTTT.